The clone carrying this T cell receptor beta chain was found a few times. The antigen is undetermined. Amplification by 5'RACE using constant-segment primers produced TCR alpha and TCR beta cDNA libraries that carried sample barcodes and UMIs. TCRdb itself ran the 5' RACE reads through MiXCR, one entry per CDR3 protein. The data show 550,000 to 600,000 distinct CDR3 sequences, with roughly a sixth seen just once and roughly 8% held by the top ten. This record belongs to a study of T-cell memory formation after mild COVID-19. For the study at large: Largely donor-specific sequence clusters came from a couple of donors.

Study-level results: From day 15 to 85, contracting clones were balanced between CD4 and CD8, whereas later expanders leaned toward CD4+. Those CD4+ clones that contracted were mainly in CM and EM (CD8+ ones in EMRA).

CDR1 and CDR2 (germline): SGHRS, YFSETQ. V lost 3 bases to trimming and J lost 6 bases; unmatched junction nucleotides: 10. The CDR3 sequence is 15 residues long. This receptor was taken from an adult woman who had mild COVID-19 (a few samples of this study predate the infection). Cell type and time point are not known. The gene calls are TRBV5-1 and TRBJ2-3; 7 bases fit TRBD2. The sequencing sample was made of PBMCs or a T cell subset sorted from them (not recorded which). The DNA of the CDR3 is TGCGCCAGCAGCTACAGCGGGACTCGGGGGGATACGCAGTATTTT. Translating it yields CASSYSGTRGDTQYF. The whole variable domain, remainder taken from reference TRBV5-1 and TRBJ2-3, is KAGVTQTPRYLIKTRGQQVTLSCSPISGHRSVSWYQQTPGQGLQFLFEYFSETQRNKGNFPGRFSGRQFSNSRSEMNVSTLELGDSALYLCASSYSGTRGDTQYFGPGTRLTVL.